These T cell receptor beta chains were read from a single sample in a study of shared clonotypes between healthy human individuals. The data were produced by immunoSEQ multiplex PCR, yet TCRdb's version contains in-frame clones alone and is incomplete. The sample has 1,500,000 or so clones, 98% seen once. Input material: naive CD4+ T cells sorted from blood. These receptors came from a man aged 25-40 years in good health. Both conserved end residues are part of each CDR3. The D gene is left open where the match is weak. Part of the rows lack a size; the others show once, few, many or a class for expanded clones.

d_call	j_call	v_call	clone_size	cdr3_nt	cdr3_aa
TRBD1	TRBJ1-2	TRBV19	-	TGTGCCAGTAGTACCGAACCGGGACAGGGGCTTCTTGGCTACACCTTC	CASSTEPGQGLLGYTF
TRBD2	TRBJ2-7	TRBV25-1	-	TGTGCCAGCAGTGCCACTGTTACTAGCGGGAGTGTGTACGAGCAGTACTTC	CASSATVTSGSVYEQYF
TRBD2	TRBJ2-5	TRBV5-4	-	TGTGCCAGCAGCCCCGAGGCTAGCGGGCACCAAGAGACCCAGTACTTC	CASSPEASGHQETQYF
-	TRBJ2-3	TRBV5-4	-	TGTGCCAGCAGCTTGGGGGGGAGTTTCACAGATACGCAGTATTTT	CASSLGGSFTDTQYF
TRBD1	TRBJ2-5	TRBV2	-	TGTGCCAGCAGTGAGTGGGGACAGGGAGAGACCCAGTACTTC	CASSEWGQGETQYF
-	TRBJ1-4	TRBV18	-	TGTGCCAGCTCACAGGGGACTAATGAAAAACTGTTTTTT	CASSQGTNEKLFF
TRBD2	TRBJ2-7	TRBV18	once	TGTGCCAGCTCACCATCTAGGGAGGGGTACGAGCAGTACTTC	CASSPSREGYEQYF
-	TRBJ2-5	TRBV9	-	TGTGCCAGCAGCGTCTCAGGGGCGGCGGAGACCCAGTACTTC	CASSVSGAAETQYF
-	TRBJ1-2	TRBV7-8	-	TGTGCCAGCAGTCCAGCTCGGGGGACCCTCTATGGCTACACCTTC	CASSPARGTLYGYTF
-	TRBJ1-5	TRBV7-9	-	TGTGCCAGCAGCTCTGAGAGCCAGCCCCAGCATTTT	CASSSESQPQHF
TRBD1	TRBJ2-5	TRBV18	-	TGTGCCAGCTCACCAAGGACAGGGAAAGAGACCCAGTACTTC	CASSPRTGKETQYF
-	TRBJ2-5	TRBV9	-	TGTGCCAGCAGCTCGGGCGGTTGGGAGACCCAGTACTTC	CASSSGGWETQYF
-	TRBJ1-5	TRBV6-1	-	TGTGCCAGCACAACGGGACAAAATCAGCCCCAGCATTTT	CASTTGQNQPQHF
-	TRBJ2-7	TRBV5-8	once	TGTGCCAGCAGCAGGACAAACGGCGAGCAGTACTTC	CASSRTNGEQYF
TRBD2	TRBJ2-5	TRBV5-1	-	TGCGCCAGCAGCTTGGGGCCTAGCGGGAGGGGAGTGGTCGAGACCCAGTACTTC	CASSLGPSGRGVVETQYF
TRBD1	TRBJ1-1	TRBV7-2	-	TGTGCCAGCAGCTTAGAGGGACAGGGCAATGAAGCTTTCTTT	CASSLEGQGNEAFF
TRBD1	TRBJ2-5	TRBV5-1	-	TGCGCCAGCAGAGACAGGGTGAATCAAGAGACCCAGTACTTC	CASRDRVNQETQYF
-	TRBJ2-3	TRBV18	-	TGTGCCAGCTCGCCTCTAGAGCGGGTGGGCACAGATACGCAGTATTTT	CASSPLERVGTDTQYF
TRBD2	TRBJ2-5	TRBV27	-	TGTGCCAGCAGTCAGGGGACTAGCGCTCGCGGGACCCAGTACTTC	CASSQGTSARGTQYF
-	TRBJ2-3	TRBV7-8	once	TGTGCCAGCTTGAAAGCGTTCCGCACAGATACGCAGTATTTT	CASLKAFRTDTQYF
-	TRBJ1-4	TRBV5-1	-	TGCGCCAGCAGCCCTGGCGTGGGGGAGGCTAATGAAAAACTGTTTTTT	CASSPGVGEANEKLFF
TRBD1	TRBJ2-3	TRBV9	-	TGTGCCAGCAGCGTACCGACCTCCGGGACAGGGCCGACAGATACGCAGTATTTT	CASSVPTSGTGPTDTQYF
TRBD1	TRBJ2-3	TRBV23-1	-	TGCGCCAGCAGTCTCACGGACAGGGACACAGATACGCAGTATTTT	CASSLTDRDTDTQYF
TRBD2	TRBJ2-5	TRBV5-1	once	TGCGCCAGCAGCCCTCCTAGCGGCCAAGAGACCCAGTACTTC	CASSPPSGQETQYF